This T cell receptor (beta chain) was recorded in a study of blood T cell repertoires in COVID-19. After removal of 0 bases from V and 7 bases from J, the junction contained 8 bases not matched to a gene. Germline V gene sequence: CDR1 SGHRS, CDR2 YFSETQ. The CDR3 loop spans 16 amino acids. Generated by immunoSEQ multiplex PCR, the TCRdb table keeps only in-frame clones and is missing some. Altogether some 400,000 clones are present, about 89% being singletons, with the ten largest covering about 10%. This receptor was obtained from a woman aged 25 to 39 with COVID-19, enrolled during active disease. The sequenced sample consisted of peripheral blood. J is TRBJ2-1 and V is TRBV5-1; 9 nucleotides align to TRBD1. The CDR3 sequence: CASSLAQGQGWNEQFF. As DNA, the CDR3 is TGCGCCAGCAGCTTGGCCCAGGGACAGGGATGGAATGAGCAGTTCTTC.